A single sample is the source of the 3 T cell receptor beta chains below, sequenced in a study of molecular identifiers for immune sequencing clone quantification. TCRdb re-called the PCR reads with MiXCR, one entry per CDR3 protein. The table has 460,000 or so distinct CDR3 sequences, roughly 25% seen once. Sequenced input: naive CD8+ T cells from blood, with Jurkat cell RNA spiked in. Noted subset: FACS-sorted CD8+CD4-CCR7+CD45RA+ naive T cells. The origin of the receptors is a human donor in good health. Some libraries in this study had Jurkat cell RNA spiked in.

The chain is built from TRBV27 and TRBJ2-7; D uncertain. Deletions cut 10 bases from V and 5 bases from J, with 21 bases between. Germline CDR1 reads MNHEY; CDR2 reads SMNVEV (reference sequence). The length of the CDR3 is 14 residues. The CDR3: CATSLLQFPNEQYF. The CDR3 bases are TGTGCCACTTCTCTTTTGCAGTTTCCCAACGAGCAGTACTTC.

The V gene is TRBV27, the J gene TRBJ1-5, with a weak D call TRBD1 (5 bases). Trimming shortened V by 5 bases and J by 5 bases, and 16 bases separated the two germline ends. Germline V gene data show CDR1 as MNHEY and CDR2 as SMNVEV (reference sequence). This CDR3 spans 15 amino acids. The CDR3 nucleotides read TGTGCCAGCAGTCCCCTTACGGGGGGTGATCAGCCCCAGCATTTT. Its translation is CASSPLTGGDQPQHF.

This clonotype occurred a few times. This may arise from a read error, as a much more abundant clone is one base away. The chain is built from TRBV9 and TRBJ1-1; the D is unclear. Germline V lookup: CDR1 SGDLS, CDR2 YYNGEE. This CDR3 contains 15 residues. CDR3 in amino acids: CASGVVSPLNTEAFF. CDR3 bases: TGTGCCAGCGGCGTAGTGTCACCGCTGAACACTGAAGCTTTCTTT.